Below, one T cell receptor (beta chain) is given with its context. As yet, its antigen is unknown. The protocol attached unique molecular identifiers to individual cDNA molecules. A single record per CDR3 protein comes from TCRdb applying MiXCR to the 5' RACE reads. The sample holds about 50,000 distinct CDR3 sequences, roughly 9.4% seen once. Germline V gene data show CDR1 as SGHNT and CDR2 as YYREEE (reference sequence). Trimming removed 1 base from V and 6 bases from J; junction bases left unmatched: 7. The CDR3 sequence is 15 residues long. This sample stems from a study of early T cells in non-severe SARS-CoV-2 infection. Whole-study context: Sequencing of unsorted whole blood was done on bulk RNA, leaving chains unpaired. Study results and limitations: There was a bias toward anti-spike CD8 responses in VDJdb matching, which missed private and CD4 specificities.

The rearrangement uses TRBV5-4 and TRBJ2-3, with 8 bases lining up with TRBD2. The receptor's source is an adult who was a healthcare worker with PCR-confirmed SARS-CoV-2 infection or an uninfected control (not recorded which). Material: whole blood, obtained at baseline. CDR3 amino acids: CASSLSGRPGDTQYF. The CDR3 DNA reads TGTGCCAGCAGCTTGAGCGGGAGACCGGGGGATACGCAGTATTTT.